This TCR beta chain was captured by sequencing in a study of T cells after yellow fever vaccination. One entry per CDR3 protein results from TCRdb running MiXCR on the 5' RACE reads. Among just under 600,000 distinct CDR3 sequences listed, roughly 13% were seen once. Sequenced material: PBMCs, taken on the day of the yellow fever booster vaccination. The receptor was isolated from a man under 40 who received the YFV17D yellow fever vaccine.

The CDR3 here is CASSYRDYGYEQYF. CDR3 coding DNA: TGTGCCAGCAGTTACCGGGACTACGGCTACGAGCAGTACTTC. The chain recombines TRBV6-5 with TRBJ2-7; 7 bases fit TRBD2. The germline gives CDR1 MNHEY, CDR2 SVGAGI. The CDR3 loop spans 14 amino acids. After removal of 2 bases from V and 3 bases from J, the junction contained 4 bases not matched to a gene.